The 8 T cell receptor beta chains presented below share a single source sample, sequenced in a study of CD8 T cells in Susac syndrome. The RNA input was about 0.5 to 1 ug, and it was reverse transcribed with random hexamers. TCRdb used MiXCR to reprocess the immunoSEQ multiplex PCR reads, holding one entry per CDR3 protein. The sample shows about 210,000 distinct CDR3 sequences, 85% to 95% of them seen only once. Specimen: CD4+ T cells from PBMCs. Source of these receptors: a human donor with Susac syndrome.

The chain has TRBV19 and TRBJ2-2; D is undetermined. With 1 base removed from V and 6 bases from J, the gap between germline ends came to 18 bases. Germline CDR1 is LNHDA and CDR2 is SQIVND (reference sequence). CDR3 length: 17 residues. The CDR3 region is CASSIGSGGRVAGELFF. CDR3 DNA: TGTGCCAGTAGTATAGGATCCGGCGGCCGCGTTGCCGGGGAGCTGTTTTTT.

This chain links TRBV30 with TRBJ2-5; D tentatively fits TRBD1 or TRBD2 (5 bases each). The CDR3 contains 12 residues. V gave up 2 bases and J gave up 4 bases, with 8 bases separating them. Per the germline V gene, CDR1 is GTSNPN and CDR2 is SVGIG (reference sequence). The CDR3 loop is CAWSPGTETQYF. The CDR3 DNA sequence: TGTGCCTGGAGTCCGGGGACAGAGACCCAGTACTTC.

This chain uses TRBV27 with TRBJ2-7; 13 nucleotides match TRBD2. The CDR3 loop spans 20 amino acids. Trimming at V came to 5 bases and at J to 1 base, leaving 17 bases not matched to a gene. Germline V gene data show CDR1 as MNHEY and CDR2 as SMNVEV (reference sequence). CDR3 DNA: TGTGCCAGCAGTCCCCACCCACTAGCGGGGGGGCCAGTTGGATCCTACGAGCAGTACTTC. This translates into CASSPHPLAGGPVGSYEQYF.

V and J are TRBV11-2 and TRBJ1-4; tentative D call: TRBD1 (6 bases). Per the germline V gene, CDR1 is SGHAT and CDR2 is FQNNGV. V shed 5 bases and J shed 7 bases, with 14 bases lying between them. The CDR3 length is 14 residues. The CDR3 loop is CASSAQGLAEKLFF. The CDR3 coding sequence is TGTGCCAGCAGCGCACAGGGCCTTGCTGAAAAACTGTTTTTT.

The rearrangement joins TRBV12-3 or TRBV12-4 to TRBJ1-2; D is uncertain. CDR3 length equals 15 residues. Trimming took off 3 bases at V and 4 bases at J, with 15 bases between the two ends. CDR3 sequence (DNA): TGTGCCAGCAGTTTCGTGGCCTCTTTACGCTATGGCTACACCTTC. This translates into CASSFVASLRYGYTF.

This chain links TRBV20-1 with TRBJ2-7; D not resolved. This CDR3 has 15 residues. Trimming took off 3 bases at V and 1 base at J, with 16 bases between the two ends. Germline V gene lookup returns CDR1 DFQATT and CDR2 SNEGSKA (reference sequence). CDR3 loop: CSASDTVPLSYEQYF. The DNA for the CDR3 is TGCAGTGCTAGTGACACAGTCCCGTTGTCCTACGAGCAGTACTTC.

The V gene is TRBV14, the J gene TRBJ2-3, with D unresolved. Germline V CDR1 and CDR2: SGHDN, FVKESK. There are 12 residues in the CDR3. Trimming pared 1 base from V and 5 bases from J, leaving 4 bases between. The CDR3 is CASSQAVDTQYF. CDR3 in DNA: TGTGCCAGCAGCCAAGCGGTAGATACGCAGTATTTT. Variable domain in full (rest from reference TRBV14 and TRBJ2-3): EAGVTQFPSHSVIEKGQTVTLRCDPISGHDNLYWYRRVMGKEIKFLLHFVKESKQDESGMPNNRFLAERTGGTYSTLKVQPAELEDSGVYFCASSQAVDTQYFGPGTRLTVL.

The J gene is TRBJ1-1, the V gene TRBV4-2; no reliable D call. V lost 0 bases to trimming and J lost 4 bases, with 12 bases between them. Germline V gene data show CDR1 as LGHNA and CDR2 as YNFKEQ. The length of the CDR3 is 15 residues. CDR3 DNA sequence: TGTGCCAGCAGCCAAGATTCCGAGGAGGTCACTGAAGCTTTCTTT. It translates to CASSQDSEEVTEAFF.